The source of this TCR beta chain is a study of T cells after yellow fever vaccination. TCRdb passed the 5' RACE reads through MiXCR, listing each CDR3 protein once. The sample includes about 580,000 distinct CDR3 sequences, less than 20% of them seen just once. The CDR3 spans 14 residues. Trimming removed 0 bases at V and 1 base at J, with 5 bases between. Per germline, CDR1 LGHNA and CDR2 YNFKEQ. Here the sequenced sample was PBMCs, taken about 5 days after the first yellow fever vaccination. This TCR was sampled from a man aged 18 to 30 who received the YFV17D yellow fever vaccine. The V and J genes are TRBV4-2 and TRBJ2-3; D call uncertain. CDR3 region: CASSQDPRTDTQYF. The CDR3 DNA sequence: TGTGCCAGCAGCCAAGATCCCCGCACAGATACGCAGTATTTT.